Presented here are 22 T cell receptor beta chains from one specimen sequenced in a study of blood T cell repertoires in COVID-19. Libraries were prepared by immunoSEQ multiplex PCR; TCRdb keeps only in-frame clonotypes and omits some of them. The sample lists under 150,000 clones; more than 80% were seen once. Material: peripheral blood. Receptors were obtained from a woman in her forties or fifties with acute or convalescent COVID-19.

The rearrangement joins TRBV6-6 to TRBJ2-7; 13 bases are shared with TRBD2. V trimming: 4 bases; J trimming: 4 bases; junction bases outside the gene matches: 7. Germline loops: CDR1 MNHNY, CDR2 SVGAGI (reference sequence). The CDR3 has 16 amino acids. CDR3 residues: CASSLTSGRAMYEQYF. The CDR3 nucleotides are TGTGCCAGCAGTTTAACTAGCGGGAGGGCCATGTACGAGCAGTACTTC.

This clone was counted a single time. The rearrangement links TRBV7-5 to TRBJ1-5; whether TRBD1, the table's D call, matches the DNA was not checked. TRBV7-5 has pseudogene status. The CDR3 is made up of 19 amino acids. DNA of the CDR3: TGTGTCAGAAGCCCCCGGGACAGGGAACCTTTTATCCGCAATCAGCCCCAGCATTTT. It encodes CVRSPRDREPFIRNQPQHF.

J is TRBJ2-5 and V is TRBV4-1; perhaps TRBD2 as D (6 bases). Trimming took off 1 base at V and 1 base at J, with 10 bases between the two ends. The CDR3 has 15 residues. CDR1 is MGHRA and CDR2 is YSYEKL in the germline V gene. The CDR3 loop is CASSQGTTPQETQYF. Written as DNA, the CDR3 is TGCGCCAGCAGCCAAGGGACTACCCCCCAAGAGACCCAGTACTTC.

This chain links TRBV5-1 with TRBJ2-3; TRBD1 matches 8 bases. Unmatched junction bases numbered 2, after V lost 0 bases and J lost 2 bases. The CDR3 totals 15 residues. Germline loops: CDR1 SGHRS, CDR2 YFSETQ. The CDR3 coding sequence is TGCGCCAGCAGCTTGGGACAGGGGATCACAGATACGCAGTATTTT. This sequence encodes CASSLGQGITDTQYF.

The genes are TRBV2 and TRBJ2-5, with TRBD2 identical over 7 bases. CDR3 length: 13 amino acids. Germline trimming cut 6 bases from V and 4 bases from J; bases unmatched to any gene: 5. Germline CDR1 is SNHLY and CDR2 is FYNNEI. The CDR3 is CASRPWGGETQYF. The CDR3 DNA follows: TGTGCCAGCAGACCCTGGGGGGGAGAGACCCAGTACTTC.

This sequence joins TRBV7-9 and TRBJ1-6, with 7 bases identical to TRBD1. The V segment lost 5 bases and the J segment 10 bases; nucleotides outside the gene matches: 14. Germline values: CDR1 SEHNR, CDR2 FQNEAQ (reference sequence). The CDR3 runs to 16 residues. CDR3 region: CASSPSPGGTGSPLHF. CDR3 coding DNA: TGTGCCAGCAGCCCGAGCCCAGGGGGGACGGGATCACCCCTCCACTTT.

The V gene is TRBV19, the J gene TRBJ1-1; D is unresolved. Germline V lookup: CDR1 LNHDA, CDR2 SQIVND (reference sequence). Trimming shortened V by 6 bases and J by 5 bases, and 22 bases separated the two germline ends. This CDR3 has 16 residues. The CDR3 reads CASSAYTAASRTEAFF. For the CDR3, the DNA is TGTGCCAGTAGCGCTTACACTGCAGCCTCCAGGACTGAAGCTTTCTTT.

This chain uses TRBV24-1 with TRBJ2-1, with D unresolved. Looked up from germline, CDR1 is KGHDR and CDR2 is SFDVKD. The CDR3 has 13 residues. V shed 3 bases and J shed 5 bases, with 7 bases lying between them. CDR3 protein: CATSDRQNNEQFF. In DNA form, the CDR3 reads TGTGCCACCAGTGATAGACAAAACAATGAGCAGTTCTTC.

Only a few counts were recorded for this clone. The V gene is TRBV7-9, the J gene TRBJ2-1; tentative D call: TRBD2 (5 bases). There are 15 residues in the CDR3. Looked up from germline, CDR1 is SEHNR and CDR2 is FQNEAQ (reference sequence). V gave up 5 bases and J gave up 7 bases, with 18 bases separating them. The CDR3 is CASSPNTISGNEQFF. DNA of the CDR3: TGTGCCAGCAGCCCCAACACCATTTCGGGGAATGAGCAGTTCTTC.

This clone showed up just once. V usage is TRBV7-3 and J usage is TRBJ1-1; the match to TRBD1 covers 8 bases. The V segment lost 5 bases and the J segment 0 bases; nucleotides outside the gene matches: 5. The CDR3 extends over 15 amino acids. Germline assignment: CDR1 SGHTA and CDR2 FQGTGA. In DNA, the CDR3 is TGTGCCAGCAGCCAAGGGACAGGCTTGAACACTGAAGCTTTCTTT. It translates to CASSQGTGLNTEAFF.

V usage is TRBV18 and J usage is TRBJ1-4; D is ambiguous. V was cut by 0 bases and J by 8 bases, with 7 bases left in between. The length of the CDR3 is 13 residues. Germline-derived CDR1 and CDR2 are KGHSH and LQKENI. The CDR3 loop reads CASSPPTREKLFF. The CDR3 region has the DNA TGTGCCAGCTCACCACCGACCAGGGAAAAACTGTTTTTT.

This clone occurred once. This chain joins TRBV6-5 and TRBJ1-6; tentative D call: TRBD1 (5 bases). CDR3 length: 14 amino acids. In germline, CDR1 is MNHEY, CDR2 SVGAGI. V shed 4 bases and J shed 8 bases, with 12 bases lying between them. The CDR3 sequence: CASSSQGGDSPLHF. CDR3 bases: TGTGCCAGCAGTTCCCAGGGAGGGGATTCACCCCTCCACTTT.

This CDR3 reads CASSLGGTDTQYF. The CDR3, as DNA: TGTGCCAGCAGCTTAGGCGGCACAGATACGCAGTATTTT. This chain uses TRBV7-2 with TRBJ2-3; D gene ambiguous. V lost 1 base and J 1 base, leaving 3 bases between the germline ends. This CDR3 is built from 13 residues. Germline assignment: CDR1 SGHTA and CDR2 FQGNSA.

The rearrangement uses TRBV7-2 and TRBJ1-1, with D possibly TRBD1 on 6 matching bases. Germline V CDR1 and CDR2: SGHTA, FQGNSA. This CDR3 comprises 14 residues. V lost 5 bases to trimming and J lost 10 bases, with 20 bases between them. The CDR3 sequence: CASSANTGFTGAFF. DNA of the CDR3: TGTGCCAGCAGCGCAAACACAGGGTTCACGGGAGCTTTCTTT.

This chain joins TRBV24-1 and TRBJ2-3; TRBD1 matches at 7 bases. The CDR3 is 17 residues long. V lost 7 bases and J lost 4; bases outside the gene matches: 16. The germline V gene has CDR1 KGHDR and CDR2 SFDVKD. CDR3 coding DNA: TGTGCCACCAGCCAATCAGACAGGGCGGCGAGCTCAGATACGCAGTATTTT. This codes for CATSQSDRAASSDTQYF.

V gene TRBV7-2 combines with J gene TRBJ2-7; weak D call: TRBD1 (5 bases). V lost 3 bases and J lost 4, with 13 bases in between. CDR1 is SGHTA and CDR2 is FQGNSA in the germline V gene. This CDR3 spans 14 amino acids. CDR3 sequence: CASSFRTQGYEQYF. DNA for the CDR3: TGTGCCAGCAGCTTCAGGACCCAGGGTTACGAGCAGTACTTC.

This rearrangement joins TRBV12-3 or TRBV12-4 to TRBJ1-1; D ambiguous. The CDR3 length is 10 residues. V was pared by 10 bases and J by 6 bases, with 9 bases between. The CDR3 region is CAIRGPEAFF. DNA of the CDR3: TGTGCCATCCGGGGTCCTGAAGCTTTCTTT.

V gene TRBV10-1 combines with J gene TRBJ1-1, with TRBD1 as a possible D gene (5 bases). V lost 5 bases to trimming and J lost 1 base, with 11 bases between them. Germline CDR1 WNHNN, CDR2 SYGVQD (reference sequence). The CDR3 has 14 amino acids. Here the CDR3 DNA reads TGCGCCAGCAGTTTGGGGCGTACGAACACTGAAGCTTTCTTT. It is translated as CASSLGRTNTEAFF.

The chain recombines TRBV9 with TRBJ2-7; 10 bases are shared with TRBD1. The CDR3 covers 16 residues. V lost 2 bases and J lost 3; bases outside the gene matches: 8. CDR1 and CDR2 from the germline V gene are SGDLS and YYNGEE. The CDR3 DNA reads TGTGCCAGCAGCGTCGAGGGACAGGGGACCTTCTACGAGCAGTACTTC. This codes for CASSVEGQGTFYEQYF.

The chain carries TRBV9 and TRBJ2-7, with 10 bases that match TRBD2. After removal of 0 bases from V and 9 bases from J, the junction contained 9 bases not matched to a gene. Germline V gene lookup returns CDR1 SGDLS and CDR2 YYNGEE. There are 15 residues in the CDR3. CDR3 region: CASSVEPSGRGVQYF. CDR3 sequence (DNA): TGTGCCAGCAGCGTAGAGCCTAGCGGGAGAGGCGTGCAGTACTTC.

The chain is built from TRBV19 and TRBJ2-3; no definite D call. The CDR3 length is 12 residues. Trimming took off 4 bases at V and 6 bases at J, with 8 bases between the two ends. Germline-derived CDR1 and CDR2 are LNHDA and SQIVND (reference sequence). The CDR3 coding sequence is TGTGCCAGTAGTACGTTCTCCGATACGCAGTATTTT. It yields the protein CASSTFSDTQYF.

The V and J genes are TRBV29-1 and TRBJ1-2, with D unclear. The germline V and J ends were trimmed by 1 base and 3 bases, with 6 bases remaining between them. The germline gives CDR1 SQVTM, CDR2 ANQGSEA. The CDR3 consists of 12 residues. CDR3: CSVEGSHYGYTF. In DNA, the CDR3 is TGCAGCGTTGAAGGGAGCCACTATGGCTACACCTTC. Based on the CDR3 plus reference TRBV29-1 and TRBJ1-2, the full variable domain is SAVISQKPSRDICQRGTSLTIQCQVDSQVTMMFWYRQQPGQSLTLIATANQGSEATYESGFVIDKFPISRPNLTFSTLTVSNMSPEDSSIYLCSVEGSHYGYTFGSGTRLTVV.